The 10 T cell receptor beta chains presented below share a single source sample, sequenced in a study of T cells after yellow fever vaccination. A single record per CDR3 protein comes from TCRdb applying MiXCR to the 5' RACE reads. This table has some 200,000 distinct CDR3 sequences, approximately 11% appearing once. The sequenced sample was CD8+ T cells sorted from PBMCs, obtained 15 days after the yellow fever booster vaccination. The receptors shown here come from a man younger than 35 who received the YFV17D yellow fever vaccine.

The gene calls are TRBV6-6 and TRBJ1-6; the match to TRBD1 covers 8 bases. Germline CDR1 MNHNY, CDR2 SVGAGI (reference sequence). This CDR3 contains 16 residues. V was pared by 5 bases and J by 4 bases, with 7 bases of the junction left unmatched. Here the CDR3 DNA reads TGTGCCAGCAGTCTTCACCGGACAGGGTATAATTCACCCCTCCACTTT. It is translated as CASSLHRTGYNSPLHF.

This clonotype turned up a few times. The chain has TRBV5-4 and TRBJ1-2; D gene ambiguous. The CDR3 is 14 amino acids. Germline-derived CDR1 and CDR2 are SGHNT and YYREEE (reference sequence). With 4 bases removed from V and 2 bases from J, the gap between germline ends came to 12 bases. The CDR3 region has the DNA TGTGCCAGCAGCAGTTCCGGGGAAAACTATGGCTACACCTTC. It specifies CASSSSGENYGYTF.

This clonotype was seen more than once but under ten times. The gene calls are TRBV4-3 and TRBJ1-1; unclear D gene. The V end lost 1 base, the J end lost 3 bases, and 9 bases lay between the germline ends. This CDR3 has 14 amino acids. The germline gives CDR1 LGHNA, CDR2 YSLEER. CDR3 sequence reads: CASSQGIYDTEAFF. In nucleotides, the CDR3 is TGCGCCAGCAGCCAAGGGATCTACGACACTGAAGCTTTCTTT.

This clonotype was observed many times. The rearrangement joins TRBV13 to TRBJ2-3, with 11 bases aligning to TRBD2. This CDR3 comprises 16 residues. CDR1 and CDR2 from the germline V gene are PRHDT and FYEKMQ (reference sequence). After removal of 3 bases from V and 1 base from J, the junction contained 3 bases not matched to a gene. CDR3 DNA: TGTGCCAGCAGCTTCACGACTAGCGGGGGCACAGATACGCAGTATTTT. Translated, it gives CASSFTTSGGTDTQYF.

The rearrangement uses TRBV20-1 and TRBJ2-3; tentatively, D is TRBD1 (6 bases). Germline V gene data show CDR1 as DFQATT and CDR2 as SNEGSKA (reference sequence). CDR3 length equals 13 residues. Trimming shortened V by 5 bases and J by 4 bases, and 13 bases separated the two germline ends. CDR3 in DNA: TGCAGTGCTGCCCCAGGGGCGTCAGATACGCAGTATTTT. Its protein product is CSAAPGASDTQYF.

The J gene is TRBJ2-2, the V gene TRBV11-2, with D tentatively TRBD2 (6 bases). The CDR3 has 17 residues. The germline CDR1 and CDR2 sequences are SGHAT and FQNNGV. V was pared by 4 bases and J by 7 bases, with 22 bases between. DNA for the CDR3: TGTGCCAGCAGCTCCCCCTCGGAGGGGTCAAGGATCGGGGAGCTGTTTTTT. It is translated as CASSSPSEGSRIGELFF.

This clonotype was seen a handful of times. The chain employs TRBV20-1 and TRBJ1-2; a possible D gene is TRBD1 (5 bases). This CDR3 region has 14 residues. Trimming shortened V by 2 bases and J by 3 bases, and 13 bases separated the two germline ends. Germline V lookup: CDR1 DFQATT, CDR2 SNEGSKA (reference sequence). The CDR3 reads CSARLPGEDYGYTF. The CDR3 region has the DNA TGCAGTGCTAGATTGCCGGGGGAAGACTATGGCTACACCTTC.

The genes are TRBV7-9 and TRBJ1-4; D not resolved. This CDR3 is 12 amino acids long. Germline V gene sequence: CDR1 SEHNR, CDR2 FQNEAQ (reference sequence). V lost 5 bases and J lost 7, with 8 bases in between. The CDR3 spells CASSVPGEKLFF. The CDR3 DNA reads TGTGCCAGCAGCGTACCCGGTGAAAAACTGTTTTTT.

This clonotype is a singleton in its sample. V is TRBV9 and J is TRBJ1-6, with D possibly being TRBD1 (6 bases). In germline, CDR1 is SGDLS, CDR2 YYNGEE. Trimming left V 0 bases short and J 12 bases short, with 19 bases between. The CDR3 extends over 16 amino acids. In DNA form, the CDR3 reads TGTGCCAGCAGCGTAGCCTCGGGGGGCGCTTGGCGACCCCTCCACTTT. This gives the protein CASSVASGGAWRPLHF.

Many counts were recorded for this clonotype. The chain has TRBV29-1 and TRBJ2-5; D not resolved. CDR3 size: 15 residues. Germline assignment: CDR1 SQVTM and CDR2 ANQGSEA. Between the trimmed V and J ends, which lost 0 bases and 1 base, there was a span of 12 bases. The CDR3 sequence: CSVEDPTEVQETQYF. DNA for the CDR3: TGCAGCGTTGAAGATCCCACAGAAGTCCAAGAGACCCAGTACTTC.